Below are 21 T cell receptor beta chains sequenced from a single sample in a study of OX40 agonist ivuxolimab in advanced cancers. The protocol was immunoSEQ multiplex PCR, while the TCRdb copy is restricted to in-frame clones and leaves out a portion. The sample holds roughly 59,000 clones; under 90% are singletons and the top ten take 2% to 2.5%. The sequencing here drew on CD4+ or CD8+ T cells sorted from blood, taken in a trial of the OX40 agonist ivuxolimab. Receptors were obtained from an adult with an advanced solid tumor such as melanoma, head and neck, liver or kidney cancer.

This clone showed up just a few times. The chain carries TRBV2 and TRBJ1-5, with D uncertain. In germline, CDR1 is SNHLY, CDR2 FYNNEI. Trimming shortened V by 5 bases and J by 7 bases, and 12 bases separated the two germline ends. This CDR3 is 13 amino acids long. In DNA form, the CDR3 reads TGTGCCAGCAGTCTAGGAGTGGGCCAGCCCCAGCATTTT. It yields the protein CASSLGVGQPQHF.

This clone was detected once. The rearrangement joins TRBV28 to TRBJ1-5, with a possible D match to TRBD1 (5 bases). Germline CDR1 is MDHEN and CDR2 is SYDVKM. Trimming pared 5 bases from V and 2 bases from J, leaving 13 bases between. CDR3 size: 15 residues. For the CDR3, the DNA is TGTGCCAGCAGTACCAGGGAACGAGGCAATCAGCCCCAGCATTTT. Protein: CASSTRERGNQPQHF. The full variable domain, completed using reference TRBV28 and TRBJ1-5, is DVKVTQSSRYLVKRTGEKVFLECVQDMDHENMFWYRQDPGLGLRLIYFSYDVKMKEKGDIPEGYSVSREKKERFSLILESASTNQTSMYLCASSTRERGNQPQHFGDGTRLSIL.

The genes are TRBV10-3 and TRBJ2-2, with 10 bases matching TRBD2. CDR3 length equals 14 residues. Trimming took 10 bases from V and 3 from J; bases not matched to a gene: 5. Germline CDR1 is ENHRY and CDR2 is SYGVKD. CDR3 sequence (DNA): TGTGCCACCCTAGCGGGAGCGGACACCGGGGAGCTGTTTTTT. Encoded protein: CATLAGADTGELFF.

The chain carries TRBV4-2 and TRBJ2-1, with 8 nucleotides matching TRBD2. The CDR3 is made up of 15 amino acids. From germline, CDR1 is LGHNA and CDR2 YNFKEQ. Trimming took 2 bases from V and 4 from J; bases not matched to a gene: 4. In nucleotides, the CDR3 is TGTGCCAGCAGCCAATGGAGCGGGAGTTACAATGAGCAGTTCTTC. Its translation is CASSQWSGSYNEQFF.

The rearrangement links TRBV27 to TRBJ2-7; the D gene is possibly TRBD1 (5 bases). The germline V gene has CDR1 MNHEY and CDR2 SMNVEV (reference sequence). V gave up 3 bases and J gave up 5 bases, with 11 bases separating them. The CDR3 loop spans 13 amino acids. Here the CDR3 DNA reads TGTGCCAGCAGTTTCCGTGGACAACACGAGCAGTACTTC. Its translation is CASSFRGQHEQYF.

CDR3 sequence reads: CASSIETGYLYEQYF. DNA of the CDR3: TGTGCCAGTAGTATAGAGACAGGGTACCTCTACGAGCAGTACTTC. The genes are TRBV19 and TRBJ2-7; 7 nucleotides agree with TRBD1. The CDR3 spans 15 residues. The V and J ends lost 0 bases and 3 bases, in that order; junction bases with no gene match: 5. Germline assignment: CDR1 LNHDA and CDR2 SQIVND (reference sequence).

This clone was counted once. This chain joins TRBV10-1 and TRBJ2-7, with D perhaps given as TRBD1 or TRBD2 (6 bases each). This CDR3 is 13 amino acids long. Per the germline V gene, CDR1 is WNHNN and CDR2 is SYGVQD (reference sequence). The V end was cut by 5 bases, the J end by 5 bases, with 13 bases between. Here the CDR3 DNA reads TGCGCCAGCAGTAGCGGGTCAGGGGACGAGCAGTACTTC. This translates into CASSSGSGDEQYF.

This clone was counted a single time. The CDR3 nucleotides read TGTGCCAGCAGCCAAGACCGAGTAAGGACCCAGTACTTC. Its protein product is CASSQDRVRTQYF. V and J are TRBV4-2 and TRBJ2-5; D unresolved. This CDR3 comprises 13 residues. V lost 0 bases and J lost 7, with 9 bases in between. Germline CDR1 and CDR2: LGHNA and YNFKEQ.

This clone was found a few times. J is TRBJ2-7 and V is TRBV4-1; D unresolved. The germline V and J ends were trimmed by 4 bases and 3 bases, with 19 bases remaining between them. Germline V gene sequence: CDR1 MGHRA, CDR2 YSYEKL. There are 16 residues in the CDR3. The DNA of the CDR3 is TGCGCCAGCAGCCCTTCGGGCCGACCCACACTCTACGAGCAGTACTTC. Protein product: CASSPSGRPTLYEQYF.

This chain joins TRBV5-1 and TRBJ1-1; D unclear. V was shortened by 3 bases and J by 1 base, with 10 bases between the two germline ends. Germline values: CDR1 SGHRS, CDR2 YFSETQ. The CDR3 loop spans 14 amino acids. CDR3 DNA sequence: TGCGCCAGCAGCTACGACCAAGGGAACACTGAAGCTTTCTTT. This sequence encodes CASSYDQGNTEAFF.

This sequence joins TRBV6-5 and TRBJ1-2; TRBD1 matches at 8 bases. The CDR3 is 13 residues long. The J segment lost 10 bases and the V segment lost 7 bases, leaving 11 bases of the junction unmatched. Germline V CDR1 and CDR2: MNHEY, SVGAGI. Here the CDR3 reads CASTSTGDYLYTF. The CDR3 DNA is TGTGCCAGCACCTCGACAGGGGATTACCTCTACACCTTC.

The V and J genes are TRBV2 and TRBJ2-7; 11 bases align to TRBD2. The CDR3 has 15 residues. Looked up from germline, CDR1 is SNHLY and CDR2 is FYNNEI. V was clipped by 0 bases and J by 5 bases; unmatched bases: 3. CDR3 DNA sequence: TGTGCCAGCAGTGAAGCTTCGGGACTAGCGGACGAGCAGTACTTC. This encodes CASSEASGLADEQYF.

The rearrangement joins TRBV2 to TRBJ2-5; D not certain. The CDR3 runs 13 residues. V was clipped by 3 bases and J by 5 bases, with 10 bases between them. Germline V gene lookup returns CDR1 SNHLY and CDR2 FYNNEI. CDR3 DNA: TGTGCCAGCAGTGACGGAGCGAGGGAGACCCAGTACTTC. It encodes CASSDGARETQYF.

The chain carries TRBV7-3 and TRBJ2-1; 9 positions agree with TRBD2. V shed 5 bases, J shed 10 bases, and the junction held 15 bases outside the gene matches. This CDR3 spans 16 amino acids. Germline lookup yields CDR1 SGHTA and CDR2 FQGTGA. The CDR3 loop reads CASSPPGGVAGEEQFF. Here the CDR3 DNA reads TGTGCCAGCAGCCCGCCAGGTGGGGTAGCGGGGGAGGAGCAGTTCTTC.

The chain links TRBV11-3 to TRBJ2-3; 9 bases align to TRBD1. From germline, CDR1 is SGHNT and CDR2 YENEEA. With 3 bases clipped from V and 2 bases from J, the junction kept 6 bases outside the gene matches. This CDR3 spans 16 amino acids. In nucleotides, the CDR3 is TGTGCCAGCAGCTTGGCCGGGACAGGGTACACAGATACGCAGTATTTT. Its protein is CASSLAGTGYTDTQYF.

This chain joins TRBV6-5 and TRBJ2-7, with 7 nucleotides matching TRBD1. The J segment lost 4 bases and the V segment lost 0 bases, leaving 6 bases of the junction unmatched. This CDR3 has 15 amino acids. The V gene's germline CDR1 is MNHEY and CDR2 SVGAGI. The DNA of the CDR3 is TGTGCCAGCAGTTACTCGTTAGGGGGCTCGTACGAGCAGTACTTC. Protein sequence: CASSYSLGGSYEQYF.

This clone was seen just once. The V call is TRBV5-1, the J call TRBJ2-7; possible D gene TRBD1, 5 bases. Germline values: CDR1 SGHRS, CDR2 YFSETQ. The V gene lost 0 bases and the J gene lost 6 bases, with 10 bases spanning the gap. This CDR3 region has 13 residues. CDR3 loop: CASSLVGVGEQYF. The CDR3 DNA reads as TGCGCCAGCAGCTTGGTAGGGGTAGGCGAGCAGTACTTC.

The V call is TRBV15, the J call TRBJ2-7; D may be TRBD2 (5 bases). V lost 1 base, J lost 0 bases, and 7 bases lay in between. The CDR3 loop spans 14 amino acids. Germline loops: CDR1 LNHNV, CDR2 YYDKDF (reference sequence). The CDR3 DNA is TGTGCCACCAGCAGAGGAGGGAACTCCTACGAGCAGTACTTC. Translated: CATSRGGNSYEQYF.

This clone was observed a few times. The gene calls are TRBV28 and TRBJ1-2; 7 bases agree with TRBD1. Looked up from germline, CDR1 is MDHEN and CDR2 is SYDVKM. With V trimmed by 5 bases and J by 8 bases, 11 bases remained unmatched. The CDR3 sequence is 14 residues long. The CDR3 DNA follows: TGTGCCAGCAGTCTACACACAGGGGTGGAGGGCTACACCTTC. Its translation is CASSLHTGVEGYTF.

This sequence joins TRBV6-5 and TRBJ1-1; 9 positions match TRBD1. Unmatched junction bases numbered 7, after V lost 7 bases and J lost 10 bases. This CDR3 is built from 12 residues. CDR1 MNHEY and CDR2 SVGAGI come from the germline V gene. CDR3 protein: CASTDRGLVAFF. DNA for the CDR3: TGTGCCAGCACCGACAGGGGGTTGGTAGCTTTCTTT.

V is TRBV5-5 and J is TRBJ1-2, with D tentatively TRBD1 (6 bases). CDR3 length equals 13 residues. The ends were cut back, 2 bases at V and 2 bases at J, with 7 bases in the middle. Germline lookup yields CDR1 SGHKS and CDR2 YYEKEE (reference sequence). CDR3 nucleotide sequence: TGTGCCAGCAGCTTTGGGACAAACTATGGCTACACCTTC. As protein: CASSFGTNYGYTF.